The present T cell receptor beta chain was sequenced within a study of T cell repertoires in cytomegalovirus infection. Study observations and caveats: Dominating the ex vivo response were HLA-C-restricted CMV-specific TCR beta clonotypes.

CDR3 size: 13 residues. The trim removed 10 bases at V and 6 bases at J, leaving 6 bases unmatched. Per the germline V gene, CDR1 is SGHTA and CDR2 is FQGNSA. TCRdb ran MiXCR on the reads and lists one entry per CDR3 protein. Of roughly 200,000 distinct CDR3 sequences listed, roughly 17% are singletons. This clonotype has a handful of counts. The antigen remains undetermined. The source is a human donor in good health (CMV status not recorded). Some clones in this sample may be carry-over from other donors' samples. This chain joins TRBV7-2 and TRBJ2-1, with 10 bases matching TRBD1. The sample consisted of CD8+ T cells from PBMCs. The CDR3 reads CAIPRTGGNEQFF. The CDR3 DNA reads as TGTGCCATCCCTAGGACAGGGGGCAATGAGCAGTTCTTC.